One T cell receptor (beta chain) is described in this entry. The entry originates in a study of human T cells and chemical hapten exposure. From the 5' RACE reads, TCRdb called clonotypes with MiXCR, one entry per CDR3 protein. The data contain about 81,000 distinct CDR3 sequences, more than 7% of them singletons. Total RNA was isolated from unfractionated whole blood. Germline CDR1 is SGHTA and CDR2 is FQGNSA. CDR3 length: 13 amino acids. V lost 2 bases and J 3 bases, leaving 6 bases between the germline ends. The V and J genes are TRBV7-2 and TRBJ2-3; D unclear. The sequence was collected from a male donor in good health. CDR3 sequence reads: CASSLIETDTQYF. In DNA form, the CDR3 reads TGTGCCAGCAGCTTAATAGAGACAGATACGCAGTATTTT.